This paragraph covers one T cell receptor beta chain sequence. The target antigen is unknown. Germline lookup yields CDR1 SEHNR and CDR2 FQNEAQ (reference sequence). The CDR3 runs 14 residues. V lost 5 bases, J lost 4 bases, and 9 bases lay in between. The data derive from a study of cytomegalovirus exposure and HLA in healthy donors. The overall study: Earlier findings included about 120 million unique TCR beta sequences obtained from about 180 million T cells. Assignment to the Caucasian-associated ancestry cluster applied to around 76% of the roughly 420 genotyped donors.

Study results and caveats: Per a later analysis, HLA-associated TCR beta chains showed more clonal expansion than other, equally common TCR beta chains.

A multiplex PCR was run with 60 Vbeta primers and 13 Jbeta primers. Method: immunoSEQ multiplex PCR; TCRdb's copy keeps in-frame clones and lacks some. The table shows 96,000 or so clones, with 65% to 80% occurring only once. Input material: PBMCs. V usage is TRBV7-9 and J usage is TRBJ1-6; D call uncertain. The source is a female donor in good health and CMV-seropositive. The CDR3, as DNA: TGTGCCAGCAGCCAGACACAGTATAATTCACCCCTCCACTTT. Its protein product is CASSQTQYNSPLHF.